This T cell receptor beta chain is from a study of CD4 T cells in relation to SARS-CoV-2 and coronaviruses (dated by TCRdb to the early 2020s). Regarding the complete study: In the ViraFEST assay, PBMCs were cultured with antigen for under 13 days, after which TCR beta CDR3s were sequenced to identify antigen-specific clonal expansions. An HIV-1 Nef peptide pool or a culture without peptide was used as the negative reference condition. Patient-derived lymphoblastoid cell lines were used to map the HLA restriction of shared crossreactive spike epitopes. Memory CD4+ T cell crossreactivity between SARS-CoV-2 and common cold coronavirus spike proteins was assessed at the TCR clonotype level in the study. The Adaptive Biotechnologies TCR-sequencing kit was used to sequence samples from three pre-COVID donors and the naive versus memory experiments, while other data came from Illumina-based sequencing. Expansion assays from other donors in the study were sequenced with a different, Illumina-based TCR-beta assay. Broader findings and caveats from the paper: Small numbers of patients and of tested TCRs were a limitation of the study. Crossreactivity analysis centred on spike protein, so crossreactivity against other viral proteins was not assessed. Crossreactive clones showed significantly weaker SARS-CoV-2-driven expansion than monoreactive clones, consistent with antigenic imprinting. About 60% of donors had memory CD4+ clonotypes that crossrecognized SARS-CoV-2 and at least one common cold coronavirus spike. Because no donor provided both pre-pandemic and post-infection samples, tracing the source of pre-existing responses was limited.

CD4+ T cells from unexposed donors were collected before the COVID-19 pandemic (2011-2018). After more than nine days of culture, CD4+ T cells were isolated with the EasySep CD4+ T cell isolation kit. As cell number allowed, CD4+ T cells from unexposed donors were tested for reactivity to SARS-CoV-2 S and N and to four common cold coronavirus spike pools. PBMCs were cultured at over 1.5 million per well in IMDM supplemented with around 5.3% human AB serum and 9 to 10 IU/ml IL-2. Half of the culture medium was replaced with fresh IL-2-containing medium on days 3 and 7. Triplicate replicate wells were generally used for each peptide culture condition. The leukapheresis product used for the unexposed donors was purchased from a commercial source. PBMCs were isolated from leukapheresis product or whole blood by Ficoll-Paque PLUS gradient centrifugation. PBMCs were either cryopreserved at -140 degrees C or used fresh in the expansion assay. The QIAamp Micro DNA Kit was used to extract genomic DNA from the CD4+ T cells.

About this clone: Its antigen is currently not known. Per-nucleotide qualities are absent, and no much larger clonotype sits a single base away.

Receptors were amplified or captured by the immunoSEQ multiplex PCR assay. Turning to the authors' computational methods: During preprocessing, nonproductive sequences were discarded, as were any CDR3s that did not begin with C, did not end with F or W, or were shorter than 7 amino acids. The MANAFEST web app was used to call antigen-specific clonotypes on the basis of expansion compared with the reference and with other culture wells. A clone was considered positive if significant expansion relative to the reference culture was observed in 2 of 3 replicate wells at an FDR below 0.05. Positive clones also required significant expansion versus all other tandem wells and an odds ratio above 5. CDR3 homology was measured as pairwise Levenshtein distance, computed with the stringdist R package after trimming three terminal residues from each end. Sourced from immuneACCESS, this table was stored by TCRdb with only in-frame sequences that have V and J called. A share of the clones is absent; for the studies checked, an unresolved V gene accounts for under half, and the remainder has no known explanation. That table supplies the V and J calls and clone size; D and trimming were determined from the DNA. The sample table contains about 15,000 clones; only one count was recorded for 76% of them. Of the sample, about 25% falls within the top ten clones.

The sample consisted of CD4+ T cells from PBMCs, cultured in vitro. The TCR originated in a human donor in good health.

The DNA is TGTGCCAGCAGTTACAGGACTGGAACAGATACGCAGTATTTT. Translated, it gives CASSYRTGTDTQYF. Recombination linked TRBV6-5 to TRBJ2-3; a tentative D call is TRBD2 (5 bases match). V is reduced by 2 bases and J by 3 bases, leaving a spacing of 9 bases between them. There are 14 amino acids in the CDR3, from cysteine to phenylalanine inclusive. The CDR3 DNA has 42 bases and is translated from base 1. Taken from the germline V gene, the CDR1 and CDR2 loops are MNHEY and SVGAGI.